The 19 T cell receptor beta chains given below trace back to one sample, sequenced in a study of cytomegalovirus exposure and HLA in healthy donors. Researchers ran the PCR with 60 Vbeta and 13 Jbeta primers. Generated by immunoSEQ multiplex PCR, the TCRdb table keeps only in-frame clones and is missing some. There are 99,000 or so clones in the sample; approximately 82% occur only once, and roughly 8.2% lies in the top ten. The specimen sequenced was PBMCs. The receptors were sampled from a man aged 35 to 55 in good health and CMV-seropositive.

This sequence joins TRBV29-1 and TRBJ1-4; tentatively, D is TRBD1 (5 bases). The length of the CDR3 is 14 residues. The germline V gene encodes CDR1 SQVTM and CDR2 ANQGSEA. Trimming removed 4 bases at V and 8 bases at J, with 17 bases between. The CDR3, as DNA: TGCAGCGTTGGCGGGGGAGGAGAAGGCGAAAAACTGTTTTTT. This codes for CSVGGGGEGEKLFF.

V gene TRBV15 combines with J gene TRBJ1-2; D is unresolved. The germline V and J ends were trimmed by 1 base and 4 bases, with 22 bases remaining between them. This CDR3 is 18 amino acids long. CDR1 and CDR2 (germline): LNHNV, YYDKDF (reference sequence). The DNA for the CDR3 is TGTGCCACCAGCAGAGGTGGAGACCGTCAAATTCTACGCTATGGCTACACCTTC. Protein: CATSRGGDRQILRYGYTF.

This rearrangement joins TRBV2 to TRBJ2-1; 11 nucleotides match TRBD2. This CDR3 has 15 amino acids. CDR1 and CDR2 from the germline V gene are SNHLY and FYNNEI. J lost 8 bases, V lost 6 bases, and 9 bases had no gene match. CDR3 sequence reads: CASRLISGGDYEQFF. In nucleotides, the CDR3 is TGTGCCAGCAGGTTAATTAGCGGGGGGGACTATGAGCAGTTCTTC.

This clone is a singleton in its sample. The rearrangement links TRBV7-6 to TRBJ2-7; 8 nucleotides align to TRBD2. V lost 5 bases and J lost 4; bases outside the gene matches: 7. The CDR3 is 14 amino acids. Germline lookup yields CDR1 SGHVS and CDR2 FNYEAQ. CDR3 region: CASSHGGASYEQYF. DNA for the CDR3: TGTGCCAGCAGCCACGGGGGGGCCTCGTACGAGCAGTACTTC.

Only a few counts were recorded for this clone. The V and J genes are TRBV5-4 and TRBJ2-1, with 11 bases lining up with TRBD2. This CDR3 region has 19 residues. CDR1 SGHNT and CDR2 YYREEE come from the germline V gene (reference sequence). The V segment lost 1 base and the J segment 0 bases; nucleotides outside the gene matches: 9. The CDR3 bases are TGTGCCAGCAGCTTGTATTCGGGACTAGCGGCAAGCTCCTACAATGAGCAGTTCTTC. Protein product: CASSLYSGLAASSYNEQFF. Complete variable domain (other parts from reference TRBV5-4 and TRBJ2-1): ETGVTQSPTHLIKTRGQQVTLRCSSQSGHNTVSWYQQALGQGPQFIFQYYREEENGRGNFPPRFSGLQFPNYSSELNVNALELDDSALYLCASSLYSGLAASSYNEQFFGPGTRLTVL.

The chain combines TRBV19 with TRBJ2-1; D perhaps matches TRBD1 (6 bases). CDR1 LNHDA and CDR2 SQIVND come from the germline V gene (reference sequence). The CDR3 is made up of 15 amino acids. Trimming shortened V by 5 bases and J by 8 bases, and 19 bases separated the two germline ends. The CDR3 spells CASSPHRAHGDEQFF. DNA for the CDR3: TGTGCCAGTAGTCCCCACAGGGCACACGGGGATGAGCAGTTCTTC.

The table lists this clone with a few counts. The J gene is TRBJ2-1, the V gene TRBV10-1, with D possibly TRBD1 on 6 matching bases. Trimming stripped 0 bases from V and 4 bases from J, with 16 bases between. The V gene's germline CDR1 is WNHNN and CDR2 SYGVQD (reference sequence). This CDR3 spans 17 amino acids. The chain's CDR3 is CASSESMRQVPYNEQFF. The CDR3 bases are TGCGCCAGCAGTGAGTCGATGCGACAGGTTCCTTACAATGAGCAGTTCTTC.

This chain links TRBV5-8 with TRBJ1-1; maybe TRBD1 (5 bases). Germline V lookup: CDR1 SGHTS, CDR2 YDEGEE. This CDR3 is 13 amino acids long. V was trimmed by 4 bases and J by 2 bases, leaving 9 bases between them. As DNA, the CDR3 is TGTGCCAGCAGCATCCAGGGTAACACTGAAGCTTTCTTT. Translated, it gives CASSIQGNTEAFF.

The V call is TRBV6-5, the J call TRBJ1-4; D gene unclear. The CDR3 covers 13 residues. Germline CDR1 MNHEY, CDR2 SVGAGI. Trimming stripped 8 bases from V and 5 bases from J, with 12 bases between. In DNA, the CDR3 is TGTGCCAGCCGCCTAGACGGGAATGAAAAACTGTTTTTT. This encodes CASRLDGNEKLFF.

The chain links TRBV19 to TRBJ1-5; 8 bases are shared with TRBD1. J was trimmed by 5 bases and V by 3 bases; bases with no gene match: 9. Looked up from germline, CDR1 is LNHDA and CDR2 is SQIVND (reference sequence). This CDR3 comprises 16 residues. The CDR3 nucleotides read TGTGCCAGTAGTATCTTAGACAGGGGAATATATCAGCCCCAGCATTTT. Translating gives CASSILDRGIYQPQHF.

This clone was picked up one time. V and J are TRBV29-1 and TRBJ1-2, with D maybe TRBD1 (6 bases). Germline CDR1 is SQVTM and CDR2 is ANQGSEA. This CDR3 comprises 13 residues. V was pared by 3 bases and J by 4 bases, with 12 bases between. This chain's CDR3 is CSVDGGALYGYTF. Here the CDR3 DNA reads TGCAGCGTTGATGGGGGGGCCCTCTATGGCTACACCTTC. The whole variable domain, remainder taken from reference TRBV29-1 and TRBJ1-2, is SAVISQKPSRDICQRGTSLTIQCQVDSQVTMMFWYRQQPGQSLTLIATANQGSEATYESGFVIDKFPISRPNLTFSTLTVSNMSPEDSSIYLCSVDGGALYGYTFGSGTRLTVV.

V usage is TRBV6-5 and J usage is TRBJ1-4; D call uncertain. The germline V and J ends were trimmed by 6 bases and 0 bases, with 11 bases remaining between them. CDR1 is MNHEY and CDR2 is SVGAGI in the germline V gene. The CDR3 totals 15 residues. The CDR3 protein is CASRRLQSTNEKLFF. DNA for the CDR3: TGTGCCAGCAGACGACTACAATCAACTAATGAAAAACTGTTTTTT.

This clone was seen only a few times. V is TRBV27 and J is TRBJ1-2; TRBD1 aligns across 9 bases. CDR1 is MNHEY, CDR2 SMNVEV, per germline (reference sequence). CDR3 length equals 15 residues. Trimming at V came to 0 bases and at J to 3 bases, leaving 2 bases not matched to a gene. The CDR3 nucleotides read TGTGCCAGCAGTTTATCGACAGGGGGTGACTATGGCTACACCTTC. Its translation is CASSLSTGGDYGYTF.

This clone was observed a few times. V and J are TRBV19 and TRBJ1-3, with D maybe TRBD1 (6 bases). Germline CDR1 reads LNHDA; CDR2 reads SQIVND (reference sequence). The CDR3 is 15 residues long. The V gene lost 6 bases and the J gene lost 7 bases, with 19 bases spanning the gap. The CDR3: CASSTRRAGDNTIYF. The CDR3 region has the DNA TGTGCCAGTAGCACCCGGCGGGCAGGGGACAACACCATATATTTT. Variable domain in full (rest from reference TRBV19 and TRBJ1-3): DGGITQSPKYLFRKEGQNVTLSCEQNLNHDAMYWYRQDPGQGLRLIYYSQIVNDFQKGDIAEGYSVSREKKESFPLTVTSAQKNPTAFYLCASSTRRAGDNTIYFGEGSWLTVV.

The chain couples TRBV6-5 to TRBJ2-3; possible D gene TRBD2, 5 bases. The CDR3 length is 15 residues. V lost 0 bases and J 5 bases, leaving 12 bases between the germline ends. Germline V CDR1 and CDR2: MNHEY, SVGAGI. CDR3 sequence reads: CASSYSAGVVDTQYF. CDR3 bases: TGTGCCAGCAGTTACTCTGCCGGGGTGGTAGATACGCAGTATTTT.

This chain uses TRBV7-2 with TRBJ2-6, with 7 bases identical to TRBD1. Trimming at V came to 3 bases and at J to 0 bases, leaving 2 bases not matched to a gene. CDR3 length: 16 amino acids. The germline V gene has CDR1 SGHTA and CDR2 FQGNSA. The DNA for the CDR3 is TGTGCCAGCAGCTTCGAGGGGGCCTCTGGGGCCAACGTCCTGACTTTC. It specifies CASSFEGASGANVLTF. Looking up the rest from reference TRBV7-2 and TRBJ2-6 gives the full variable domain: GAGVSQSPSNKVTEKGKDVELRCDPISGHTALYWYRQSLGQGLEFLIYFQGNSAPDKSGLPSDRFSAERTGGSVSTLTIQRTQQEDSAVYLCASSFEGASGANVLTFGAGSRLTVL.

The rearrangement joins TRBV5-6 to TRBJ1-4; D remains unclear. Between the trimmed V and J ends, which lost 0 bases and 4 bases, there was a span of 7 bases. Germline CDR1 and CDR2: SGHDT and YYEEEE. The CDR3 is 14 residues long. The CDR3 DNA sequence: TGTGCCAGCAGCTTGGACAGCCTTAATGAAAAACTGTTTTTT. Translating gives CASSLDSLNEKLFF.

CDR3 sequence (DNA): TGTGCCAGCAGCTTAGCGAATCAGTATGGCTACACCTTC. It codes for CASSLANQYGYTF. The chain has TRBV7-2 and TRBJ1-2; no clear D gene. V dropped 0 bases and J dropped 5 bases, with 7 bases sitting between them. Germline-derived CDR1 and CDR2 are SGHTA and FQGNSA. This CDR3 region has 13 residues.

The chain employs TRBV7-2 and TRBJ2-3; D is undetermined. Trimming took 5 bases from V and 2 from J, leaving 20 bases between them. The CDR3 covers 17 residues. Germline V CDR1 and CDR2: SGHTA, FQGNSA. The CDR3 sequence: CASSPSRWLDNTDTQYF. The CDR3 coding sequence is TGTGCCAGCAGCCCATCGCGGTGGTTAGATAACACAGATACGCAGTATTTT.